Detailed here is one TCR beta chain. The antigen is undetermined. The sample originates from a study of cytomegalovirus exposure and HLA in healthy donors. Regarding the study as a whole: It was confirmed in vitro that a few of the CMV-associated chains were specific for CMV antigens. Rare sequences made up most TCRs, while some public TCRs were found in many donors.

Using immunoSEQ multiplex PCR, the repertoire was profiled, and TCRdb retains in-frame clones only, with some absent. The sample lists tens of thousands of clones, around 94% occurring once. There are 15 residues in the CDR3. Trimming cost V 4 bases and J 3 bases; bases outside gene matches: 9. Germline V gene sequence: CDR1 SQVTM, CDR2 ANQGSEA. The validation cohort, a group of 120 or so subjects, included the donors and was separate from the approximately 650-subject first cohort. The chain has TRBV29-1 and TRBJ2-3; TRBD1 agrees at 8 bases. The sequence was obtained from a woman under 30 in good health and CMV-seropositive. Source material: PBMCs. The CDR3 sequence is CSVGGQAIRTDTQYF. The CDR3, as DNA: TGCAGCGTTGGGGGACAGGCCATTAGGACAGATACGCAGTATTTT.